This T cell receptor beta chain appears in the sequencing data of a study of blood T cell repertoires in COVID-19. Study-wide background: Some COVID-19 samples were acute and others convalescent; all came from the United States, Italy and Spain. PBMCs, B-cell-depleted T cells, or T cells provided the cDNA or gDNA that made up the material.

Authors' methods: Reference gene primer amplification in the assay estimated nucleated cell counts. Generated by immunoSEQ multiplex PCR, the TCRdb table keeps only in-frame clones and is missing some. Clonal size and the V and J genes are those of that table, whereas D and trimming came from the DNA. The sample includes 71,000 or so clones, approximately 83% seen only once; the top ten take 28%. Germline values: CDR1 WNHNN, CDR2 SYGVQD (reference sequence). The CDR3 length is 16 residues. V lost 3 bases and J lost 5; bases outside the gene matches: 10. This rearrangement joins TRBV10-1 to TRBJ2-1, with 7 nucleotides matching TRBD1. This TCR was sampled from a man in his sixties or seventies with acute or convalescent COVID-19. Sequenced sample: peripheral blood. CDR3 residues: CASSDMGQRLDNEQFF. The CDR3 DNA follows: TGCGCCAGCAGTGATATGGGACAGCGGCTGGACAATGAGCAGTTCTTC.